This T cell receptor (beta chain) was identified in a study of a mutant IDH1 vaccine in newly diagnosed glioma. At the level of the study: Most patients had received both radiotherapy and temozolomide, the prior options being radiotherapy, temozolomide, or both. Week 35 held visit V12, while week 47 held visit V13.

Overall study findings and caveats: Overall, around 94% of patients had vaccine-induced immune responses.

Looked up from germline, CDR1 is SNHLY and CDR2 is FYNNEI. Trimming left V 6 bases short and J 12 bases short, with 23 bases between. The CDR3 has 14 residues. This clone occurred a few times. The antigen is unknown. Time point denoted: week 35, safety follow-up. Vaccination comprised doses that each held 300 ug of mutant IDH1 20-mer peptide, plus topical imiquimod. Astrocytomas found in donors were new, WHO grade 3 or 4, IDH1-mutant and ATRX-lost. Method: immunoSEQ multiplex PCR; TCRdb's copy keeps in-frame clones and lacks some. This repertoire shows 58,000 or so clones, roughly nine tenths found once; its top ten account for around 1.6%.

The specimen was PBMCs, collected from a glioma patient whose treatment included an IDH1 peptide vaccine. The clonotype originates from a man in his forties with glioma. This chain links TRBV2 with TRBJ1-1; D may be TRBD1 (5 bases). Here the CDR3 reads CASRDKGWVGETFF. The CDR3 coding sequence is TGTGCCAGCAGGGACAAGGGCTGGGTTGGTGAGACTTTCTTT.